Following are 16 T cell receptor beta chains from one sample sequenced in a study of cytomegalovirus exposure and HLA in healthy donors. The PCR employed 60 Vbeta primers together with 13 Jbeta primers. Assay: immunoSEQ multiplex PCR; the TCRdb copy retains only in-frame clones and omits some. The sample lists around 200,000 clones, around 80% occurring once. Sample: PBMCs. The source is a woman aged 55-70 years in good health and CMV-seropositive.

The CDR3 sequence is CASSGGSSYNEQFF. The CDR3 coding sequence is TGCGCCAGCTCTGGGGGGAGCTCCTACAATGAGCAGTTCTTC. This chain connects TRBV10-2 to TRBJ2-1; possibly TRBD2 for D (6 bases). CDR1 is WSHSY, CDR2 SAAADI, per germline. The germline V and J ends were trimmed by 8 bases and 0 bases, with 11 bases remaining between them. The CDR3 has 14 amino acids.

V is TRBV4-3 and J is TRBJ2-5, with D possibly being TRBD2 (6 bases). The V gene's germline CDR1 is LGHNA and CDR2 YSLEER. Trimming took 3 bases from V and 9 from J, leaving 17 bases between them. CDR3 size: 14 residues. The CDR3 here is CASSQGTAPRAQYF. In nucleotides, the CDR3 is TGCGCCAGCAGCCAGGGGACTGCCCCTCGGGCCCAGTACTTC.

This clone came up many times. V gene TRBV7-9 combines with J gene TRBJ2-1, with TRBD2 matching 13 bases. Unmatched junction bases numbered 4, after V lost 3 bases and J lost 5 bases. The CDR3 is 16 amino acids. Germline V lookup: CDR1 SEHNR, CDR2 FQNEAQ (reference sequence). The CDR3 nucleotides are TGTGCCAGCAGCTTGGGGACTAGCGGGATGCACAATGAGCAGTTCTTC. Amino acid sequence: CASSLGTSGMHNEQFF.

This clone was observed a few times. This chain links TRBV7-6 with TRBJ1-5; D might be TRBD1 (5 bases). The ends were cut back, 5 bases at V and 0 bases at J, with 14 bases in the middle. CDR3 length: 16 amino acids. The germline V gene has CDR1 SGHVS and CDR2 FNYEAQ. DNA of the CDR3: TGTGCCAGCAGCCAAGGTTTAGGGGCTAGCAATCAGCCCCAGCATTTT. Translated: CASSQGLGASNQPQHF.

This clone was detected only a few times. The chain has TRBV7-2 and TRBJ2-3, with a weak D call TRBD2 (6 bases). V lost 5 bases and J lost 4, with 13 bases in between. CDR3 size: 14 residues. The germline gives CDR1 SGHTA, CDR2 FQGNSA. CDR3: CASSPMGGADTQYF. The CDR3 nucleotides read TGTGCCAGCAGCCCCATGGGGGGAGCAGATACGCAGTATTTT.

The chain recombines TRBV7-9 with TRBJ1-4; D might be TRBD1 (6 bases). Trimming pared 5 bases from V and 7 bases from J, leaving 17 bases between. The CDR3 length is 15 residues. The germline CDR1 and CDR2 sequences are SEHNR and FQNEAQ (reference sequence). The CDR3 loop is CASSLQTGFGEKLFF. CDR3 sequence (DNA): TGTGCCAGCAGCCTACAGACAGGCTTTGGTGAAAAACTGTTTTTT.

The chain has TRBV4-3 and TRBJ2-3, with D possibly matching TRBD1 (5 bases). Trimming took 6 bases from V and 4 from J, leaving 11 bases between them. Looked up from germline, CDR1 is LGHNA and CDR2 is YSLEER. The CDR3 is 13 amino acids. CDR3 bases: TGCGCCAGCAGTCTCCAGGGCGCAGATACGCAGTATTTT. As protein: CASSLQGADTQYF.

This sequence joins TRBV11-2 and TRBJ1-1; unclear D gene. Germline CDR1 is SGHAT and CDR2 is FQNNGV. The CDR3 length is 13 residues. V was cut by 5 bases and J by 4 bases, with 11 bases left in between. Written as DNA, the CDR3 is TGTGCCAGCAGCCCCAATGCAGGCACTGAAGCTTTCTTT. Translating gives CASSPNAGTEAFF.

The chain uses TRBV2 and TRBJ2-1, with 7 bases that match TRBD1. The CDR3 runs 14 residues. V was pared by 3 bases and J by 3 bases, with 2 bases of the junction left unmatched. Germline V lookup: CDR1 SNHLY, CDR2 FYNNEI. For the CDR3, the DNA is TGTGCCAGCAGTGACGGGACAGACTACAATGAGCAGTTCTTC. This codes for CASSDGTDYNEQFF.

The chain has TRBV5-1 and TRBJ2-5; 11 nucleotides line up with TRBD2. V gave up 5 bases and J gave up 1 base; unmatched junction bases: 4. CDR1 is SGHRS, CDR2 YFSETQ, per germline. This CDR3 is 15 amino acids long. Here the CDR3 DNA reads TGCGCCAGCAGATCGCTAGCGGGGGGCCAAGAGACCCAGTACTTC. Protein: CASRSLAGGQETQYF.

This chain links TRBV25-1 with TRBJ1-2, with no clear D. Germline CDR1 and CDR2: MGHDK and SYGVNS. CDR3 length: 14 residues. Trimming shortened V by 6 bases and J by 8 bases, and 19 bases separated the two germline ends. The CDR3 loop is CASRESLTSYGYTF. The CDR3 DNA sequence: TGTGCCAGCAGGGAGAGTCTTACCTCTTACGGCTACACCTTC.

This clone was observed once. The chain links TRBV7-9 to TRBJ2-3; TRBD2 might be the D (7 bases). Deletions cut 6 bases from V and 3 bases from J, with 16 bases between. There are 15 residues in the CDR3. Looked up from germline, CDR1 is SEHNR and CDR2 is FQNEAQ (reference sequence). The CDR3 DNA follows: TGTGCCAGCAGGCCTACGGGGGGCTGGACAGATACGCAGTATTTT. Translated, it gives CASRPTGGWTDTQYF.

This chain connects TRBV7-2 to TRBJ1-6; no reliable D call. CDR3 length: 13 amino acids. Germline CDR1 is SGHTA and CDR2 is FQGNSA. V gave up 4 bases and J gave up 8 bases, with 9 bases separating them. The CDR3 DNA is TGTGCCAGCAGCTCCGGAGGCCATTCACCCCTCCACTTT. This codes for CASSSGGHSPLHF.

V is TRBV5-1 and J is TRBJ1-2; D unclear. The germline CDR1 and CDR2 sequences are SGHRS and YFSETQ. The CDR3 is 16 residues long. V dropped 4 bases and J dropped 4 bases, with 20 bases sitting between them. CDR3 protein: CASSLKTDPHSYGYTF. The CDR3 DNA follows: TGCGCCAGCAGCCTTAAAACCGATCCCCACTCCTATGGCTACACCTTC.

This clone has just one count. The chain joins TRBV5-4 to TRBJ2-3; 9 positions match TRBD2. CDR3 size: 17 residues. From germline, CDR1 is SGHNT and CDR2 YYREEE (reference sequence). V lost 4 bases, J lost 4 bases, and 13 bases stayed unmatched. The CDR3: CASSRRAGGGSPDTQYF. The DNA for the CDR3 is TGTGCCAGCAGCAGGCGGGCGGGAGGGGGTAGCCCAGATACGCAGTATTTT.

This clone was observed a handful of times. The V call is TRBV7-9, the J call TRBJ2-7; 9 bases fit TRBD1. Germline V gene data show CDR1 as SEHNR and CDR2 as FQNEAQ (reference sequence). Trimming took 4 bases from V and 2 from J; bases not matched to a gene: 9. The CDR3 extends over 16 amino acids. The CDR3 sequence: CASSWGTGLGAYEQYF. Written as DNA, the CDR3 is TGTGCCAGCAGCTGGGGGACAGGGTTGGGCGCCTACGAGCAGTACTTC.